A selection of T cell receptor beta chains follows, all from one sample in a study of T cells after yellow fever vaccination. One entry per CDR3 protein results from TCRdb running MiXCR on the 5' RACE reads. The sample lists approximately 300,000 distinct CDR3 sequences, about 8.7% occurring once. The sequenced sample was PBMCs, obtained on the day of the first yellow fever vaccination. Receptor source: a man aged 18 to 30 who received the YFV17D yellow fever vaccine. Each CDR3 is given with its conserved first and last residue. The D gene is left open where the match is weak. The size of a clone is reported for some rows only, either as once, few or many, or as a class for expanded clones.

j_call | v_call | clone_size | d_call | cdr3_nt | cdr3_aa
TRBJ2-5 | TRBV18 | few | TRBD2 | TGTGCCAGCTCACCAATGGCGGGGGGGCAAGAGACCCAGTACTTC | CASSPMAGGQETQYF
TRBJ2-3 | TRBV7-2 | . | TRBD2 | TGTGCCAGCAGCTTAGGACTAGCGGGGGCCCCCACAGATACGCAGTATTTT | CASSLGLAGAPTDTQYF
TRBJ1-4 | TRBV5-1 | . | . | TGCGCCAGCAGCTTGGAGGCACTTGGGAAACTGTTTTTT | CASSLEALGKLFF
TRBJ1-2 | TRBV6-5 | many | . | TGTGCCAGCAGTTACAGAAGGGGTAGCGGCTACACCTTC | CASSYRRGSGYTF
TRBJ1-4 | TRBV5-6 | . | . | TGTGCCAGCAGCATGAGGGGAGGTGGAGTTGAAAAACTGTTTTTT | CASSMRGGGVEKLFF
TRBJ2-5 | TRBV7-3 | . | . | TGTGCCAGCAGCACCTCGAGGCAAGAGACCCAGTACTTC | CASSTSRQETQYF
TRBJ1-1 | TRBV6-5 | . | . | TGTGCCAGCAGTTTGTCCTTTTTGGCTGAAGCTTTCTTT | CASSLSFLAEAFF
TRBJ1-6 | TRBV4-1 | . | TRBD1 | TGCGCCAGCAGCCAAGTCCGGGTAACAGGGGGCCAGAATTCACCCCTCCACTTT | CASSQVRVTGGQNSPLHF
TRBJ1-2 | TRBV10-3 | . | . | TGTGCCATCAGTGATCGGGGGGGCTCAAACTATGGCTACACCTTC | CAISDRGGSNYGYTF
TRBJ1-4 | TRBV14 | many | . | TGTGCCAGCAGCCAAGTTGGAATTGCACTGTTTTTT | CASSQVGIALFF
TRBJ2-2 | TRBV20-1 | few | . | TGCAGTGCAAGGATCGGGGCCGCGAACACCGGGGAGCTGTTTTTT | CSARIGAANTGELFF
TRBJ1-2 | TRBV12-3/TRBV12-4 | few | . | TGTGCCAGCGCCCGGGCGGCATACGGCTACACCTTC | CASARAAYGYTF
TRBJ2-2 | TRBV20-1 | many | TRBD1 | TGCAGTGCTAGGATACCGGGACAGGAATCCACCGGGGAGCTGTTTTTT | CSARIPGQESTGELFF
TRBJ2-1 | TRBV20-1 | few | TRBD2 | TGCAGTGCTCCATCCGGGACTAGCGGGGTCTACAATGAGCAGTTCTTC | CSAPSGTSGVYNEQFF
TRBJ2-7 | TRBV4-1 | many | . | TGCGCCAGCAGCGAAGACAGACAGCAGTACTTC | CASSEDRQQYF
TRBJ2-3 | TRBV27 | few | TRBD2 | TGTGCCAGCAGTTTTTTCGGGGGGACAGATACGCAGTATTTT | CASSFFGGTDTQYF
TRBJ1-5 | TRBV6-2/TRBV6-3 | few | TRBD1 | TGTGCCAGCAGTAAACAGGGGGAAGTTCAGCCCCAGCATTTT | CASSKQGEVQPQHF
TRBJ2-4 | TRBV5-1 | . | . | TGCGCCAGCAGCCCACCGGACGGTTTTACCATTCAGTACTTC | CASSPPDGFTIQYF
TRBJ1-2 | TRBV27 | . | . | TGTGCCAGCGGTCGGACAACCTATGGCTACACCTTC | CASGRTTYGYTF
TRBJ1-2 | TRBV12-5 | . | TRBD1 | TGTGCTAGTGGTTCCGATTCGGACCGGGACAGGAGTAACTATGGCTACACCTTC | CASGSDSDRDRSNYGYTF
TRBJ2-2 | TRBV11-2 | . | . | TGTGCCAGCAGCCACGGGGGCGGTGGGGAGCTGTTTTTT | CASSHGGGGELFF
TRBJ2-5 | TRBV21-1 | many | . | TGTGCCAGCAGCCATACTCATCGGACAGGACAAGAGACCCAGTACTTC | CASSHTHRTGQETQYF
TRBJ2-1 | TRBV6-1 | . | TRBD2 | TGTGCCAGCAGACCCACTAGCGGGGGTTACGATGAGCAGTTCTTC | CASRPTSGGYDEQFF
TRBJ2-5 | TRBV5-1 | . | TRBD2 | TGCGCCAGCAGCTCTTTAGCGGGGAGCCAAGAGACCCAGTACTTC | CASSSLAGSQETQYF
TRBJ2-3 | TRBV5-6 | . | . | TGTGCCAGCTTTGGGCTAGCCGGGCTGTCAGATACGCAGTATTTT | CASFGLAGLSDTQYF
TRBJ2-3 | TRBV7-2 | . | . | TGTGCCAGCAGCACCCGGACCTTTTCTAGCACAGATACGCAGTATTTT | CASSTRTFSSTDTQYF
TRBJ2-1 | TRBV7-9 | few | . | TGTGCCAGCAGCTTAGTACGCCTAGGACACAATGAGCAGTTCTTC | CASSLVRLGHNEQFF
TRBJ2-7 | TRBV13 | few | TRBD2 | TGTGCCAGCAGCCGAGGCCCCTCTAGCGGGGAAGTATTTGGCGAGCAGTACTTC | CASSRGPSSGEVFGEQYF
TRBJ2-6 | TRBV11-1 | . | . | TGTGCCAGCTCGGGGGCCGAACCCAGCAGCTCTGGGGCCAACGTCCTGACTTTC | CASSGAEPSSSGANVLTF
TRBJ2-1 | TRBV5-1 | . | . | TGCGCCAGCAGAGATAGTACTGAGCAGTTCTTC | CASRDSTEQFF
TRBJ2-5 | TRBV20-1 | few | . | TGCAGTGCTAGAGTAGGAGTATTTGAGGCTCTGTACCAAGAGACCCAGTACTTC | CSARVGVFEALYQETQYF
TRBJ2-2 | TRBV7-9 | many | . | TGTGCCAGCAGCTTAGTCGGCGGGGAGCTGTTTTTT | CASSLVGGELFF
TRBJ2-3 | TRBV28 | . | TRBD2 | TGTGCCAGCACCGTGGGGGGGGTCGCGAATACGCAGTATTTT | CASTVGGVANTQYF
TRBJ2-2 | TRBV3-1 | few | . | TGTGCCAGCAGCCAAGCGGTTGGACTCAACGGAACCGGGGAGCTGTTTTTT | CASSQAVGLNGTGELFF
TRBJ2-7 | TRBV10-3 | few | TRBD1 | TGTGCCATCAGCGTAAAGGAAGGGGGCGAATACGAGCAGTACTTC | CAISVKEGGEYEQYF
TRBJ2-5 | TRBV20-1 | few | . | TGCAGTGCTAGAGATCAGGCTAGGGGCCACCAAGAGACCCAGTACTTC | CSARDQARGHQETQYF